One and the same sample provided the 16 T cell receptor beta chains below, sequenced in a study of T cell responses to AZD1222 COVID-19 vaccine. This table comes from immunoSEQ multiplex PCR, and its TCRdb copy is limited to in-frame clones, with some not included. The sample includes about 140,000 clones, 75% to 95% of them seen just once. This sample comprised peripheral blood, obtained on day 0 of AZD1222 vaccination. The source is an adult in good health.

There are a few counts of this clone. The chain has TRBV6-2 or TRBV6-3 and TRBJ2-3; perhaps TRBD2 as D (6 bases). The germline V gene has CDR1 MNHEY and CDR2 SVGEGT. CDR3 length: 16 amino acids. V lost 3 bases, J lost 4 bases, and 17 bases lay in between. CDR3 sequence reads: CASSYRLAQGADTQYF. The CDR3 DNA reads as TGTGCCAGCAGTTATCGTCTAGCGCAAGGGGCAGATACGCAGTATTTT.

The chain carries TRBV7-9 and TRBJ1-2; D gene uncertain. CDR1 and CDR2 (germline): SEHNR, FQNEAQ (reference sequence). The CDR3 consists of 11 residues. Trimming pared 5 bases from V and 8 bases from J, leaving 9 bases between. The CDR3 region has the DNA TGTGCCAGCAGCAAAAATCGGGGCTACACCTTC. Amino acids: CASSKNRGYTF.

The gene calls are TRBV6-6 and TRBJ2-7, with 8 positions matching TRBD1. The V segment lost 2 bases and the J segment 2 bases; nucleotides outside the gene matches: 2. CDR3 length equals 14 residues. The V gene's germline CDR1 is MNHNY and CDR2 SVGAGI (reference sequence). CDR3 bases: TGTGCCAGCAGTTACAAGGGACAGGCCTACGAGCAGTACTTC. This gives the protein CASSYKGQAYEQYF.

CDR3 region: CASSRDRVSYEQYF. The CDR3 region has the DNA TGCGCCAGCAGCCGGGACAGGGTGTCCTACGAGCAGTACTTC. This chain connects TRBV5-1 to TRBJ2-7; TRBD1 aligns across 9 bases. CDR1 is SGHRS and CDR2 is YFSETQ in the germline V gene. Germline trimming cut 4 bases from V and 1 base from J; bases unmatched to any gene: 3. CDR3 length: 14 amino acids. Drawing the rest from reference TRBV5-1 and TRBJ2-7, the complete variable domain is KAGVTQTPRYLIKTRGQQVTLSCSPISGHRSVSWYQQTPGQGLQFLFEYFSETQRNKGNFPGRFSGRQFSNSRSEMNVSTLELGDSALYLCASSRDRVSYEQYFGPGTRLTVT.

The CDR3 DNA sequence: TGTGCCACCAGCGCCTACAGGGCCCCGAGGGAGCCCCAGCATTTT. Its protein is CATSAYRAPREPQHF. This chain links TRBV15 with TRBJ1-5, with D possibly matching TRBD1 (6 bases). Germline lookup yields CDR1 LNHNV and CDR2 YYDKDF (reference sequence). The CDR3 loop spans 15 amino acids. The V end was cut by 5 bases, the J end by 8 bases, with 19 bases between.

Here the CDR3 DNA reads TGTGCCAGCAGCTTAACCAGCGGGGGGTTCTCCCTCACAGATACGCAGTATTTT. Amino acid sequence: CASSLTSGGFSLTDTQYF. This chain uses TRBV7-9 with TRBJ2-3; 9 bases agree with TRBD2. Germline loops: CDR1 SEHNR, CDR2 FQNEAQ (reference sequence). The ends lost 2 bases at V and 2 bases at J; junction bases unmatched: 11. The CDR3 is made up of 18 amino acids.

The CDR3 region is CASSFQPGNTIYF. The CDR3 bases are TGTGCCAGCAGCTTTCAGCCTGGAAACACCATATATTTT. The chain uses TRBV11-2 and TRBJ1-3, with D unclear. The CDR3 loop spans 13 amino acids. Looked up from germline, CDR1 is SGHAT and CDR2 is FQNNGV. Trimming removed 3 bases from V and 2 bases from J, with 5 bases in between. The variable domain in full, with the rest retrieved from reference TRBV11-2 and TRBJ1-3, is EAGVAQSPRYKIIEKRQSVAFWCNPISGHATLYWYQQILGQGPKLLIQFQNNGVVDDSQLPKDRFSAERLKGVDSTLKIQPAKLEDSAVYLCASSFQPGNTIYFGEGSWLTVV.

The chain couples TRBV7-2 to TRBJ2-3; TRBD1 aligns across 7 bases. J gave up 5 bases and V 5 bases, and 13 bases lay outside the gene matches. The germline CDR1 and CDR2 sequences are SGHTA and FQGNSA. The CDR3 runs to 16 residues. For the CDR3, the DNA is TGTGCCAGCAGCCCAGGGGAGTACAGGGGTATAGATACGCAGTATTTT. This encodes CASSPGEYRGIDTQYF.

This chain links TRBV30 with TRBJ1-4; no clear D. The CDR3 is 13 amino acids. The V and J ends lost 0 bases and 3 bases respectively, with 5 bases between them. Germline V gene sequence: CDR1 GTSNPN, CDR2 SVGIG (reference sequence). CDR3 amino acids: CAWSVDPNEKLFF. The CDR3 DNA is TGTGCCTGGAGTGTAGATCCTAATGAAAAACTGTTTTTT. Variable domain in full (rest from reference TRBV30 and TRBJ1-4): SQTIHQWPATLVQPVGSPLSLECTVEGTSNPNLYWYRQAAGRGLQLLFYSVGIGQISSEVPQNLSASRPQDRQFILSSKKLLLSDSGFYLCAWSVDPNEKLFFGSGTQLSVL.

The chain combines TRBV6-5 with TRBJ1-1; TRBD1 is a possible D gene (5 bases). The CDR3 sequence is 12 residues long. Germline CDR1 reads MNHEY; CDR2 reads SVGAGI. Deletions cut 6 bases from V and 6 bases from J, with 11 bases between. As DNA, the CDR3 is TGTGCCAGCAGCTCCTCGGGGGCTGAAGCTTTCTTT. This gives the protein CASSSSGAEAFF.

V gene TRBV9 combines with J gene TRBJ2-7, with 9 positions matching TRBD2. Germline CDR1 reads SGDLS; CDR2 reads YYNGEE. J lost 4 bases, V lost 2 bases, and 4 bases had no gene match. The CDR3 sequence is 14 residues long. The CDR3 nucleotides read TGTGCCAGCAGCGTCGCGGGGGGGCCGTACGAGCAGTACTTC. Translated, it gives CASSVAGGPYEQYF.

This rearrangement joins TRBV29-1 to TRBJ2-7, with D hard to call. Germline V gives CDR1 SQVTM, CDR2 ANQGSEA. V lost 7 bases to trimming and J lost 0 bases, with 13 bases between them. The CDR3 is 13 amino acids. CDR3 nucleotide sequence: TGCAGCGCCACCGGCGGCAGCTCCTACGAGCAGTACTTC. Translated: CSATGGSSYEQYF.

With regard to this clone: This sample includes further DNA sequences coding for the same CDR3. V and J are TRBV4-1 and TRBJ2-2; 9 positions match TRBD1. The CDR3 has 17 residues. Per the germline V gene, CDR1 is MGHRA and CDR2 is YSYEKL. V lost 2 bases, J lost 5 bases, and 9 bases stayed unmatched. In DNA form, the CDR3 reads TGCGCCAGCAGCCAACCTCCGGGACAGGGAGGAACCGGGGAGCTGTTTTTT. It encodes CASSQPPGQGGTGELFF.

The chain couples TRBV4-2 to TRBJ2-3; 9 bases map to TRBD2. J was trimmed by 4 bases and V by 6 bases; bases with no gene match: 5. Germline V gene data show CDR1 as LGHNA and CDR2 as YNFKEQ. The CDR3 length is 14 residues. CDR3 residues: CASSSGGSADTQYF. The DNA for the CDR3 is TGTGCCAGCAGTAGCGGGGGTTCGGCAGATACGCAGTATTTT.

The chain joins TRBV19 to TRBJ2-5, with 10 bases that match TRBD2. V shed 5 bases, J shed 5 bases, and the junction held 8 bases outside the gene matches. The V gene's germline CDR1 is LNHDA and CDR2 SQIVND (reference sequence). This CDR3 contains 15 residues. This CDR3 reads CASSALLAGVETQYF. As DNA, the CDR3 is TGTGCCAGTAGTGCTTTGCTAGCGGGGGTGGAGACCCAGTACTTC.

The table lists this clone with a few counts. The rearrangement joins TRBV4-2 to TRBJ2-1; D is perhaps TRBD1 (5 bases). The CDR3 loop spans 12 amino acids. Per germline, CDR1 LGHNA and CDR2 YNFKEQ. V shed 1 base and J shed 15 bases, with 13 bases lying between them. This chain's CDR3 is CASSQAEGDVFF. CDR3 sequence (DNA): TGTGCCAGCAGCCAAGCAGAAGGGGATGTGTTCTTC.